This TCR beta chain was retrieved from a study of regulatory T cells in long-lasting Graves disease (dated by TCRdb to the early 2020s). Concerning the study at large: In the newly diagnosed Graves' disease group, patients had been taking antithyroid drugs for less than 3 months. The study took place in China and was registered as a clinical trial. A total of some 35 samples underwent TCR sequencing: 13 from persistent and some 20 from newly diagnosed Graves' disease patients. This study used TCR sequencing and RNA sequencing of peripheral blood to compare persistent Graves' disease patients against newly diagnosed Graves' disease patients. Points the paper makes about the study in general: Sequencing and analysis were restricted to the TCR beta chain. Persistent patients shared more public clonotypes among themselves (more than 2,500) than newly diagnosed patients did (about 970). The study examined only peripheral blood because the primary lesion, thyroid tissue, could not be accessed. TRBV28, TRBJ1-2 and TRBJ2-5 were preferentially used in persistent disease, while TRBV20-1 and TRBJ2-1 were favored in newly diagnosed disease. Compared with newly diagnosed patients, persistent Graves' disease patients had lower TCR Shannon entropy and fewer highly expanded clones, which suggests clonal expansion. The authors acknowledged the small sample size as a limitation that may reduce accuracy.

This clonotype was counted at least ten times. There is no known antigen for this receptor. No base-level quality is on record; no much larger clone is a single base apart. This specimen's time point label, interpreted: newly diagnosed GD, antithyroid drugs for less than 3 months. For both TCR sequencing and RNA sequencing, RNA was extracted from PBMCs using TRIzol. The diagnosis of Graves' disease followed American Thyroid Association guidelines. Patients for the study were recruited at an endocrinology department in Xi'an, China. Each patient gave about 10 milliliters of peripheral blood, collected in an EDTA anticoagulant tube. Ficoll Paque Plus density gradient separation was used to isolate PBMCs, and no further T cell sorting was performed. RNA quality was checked with an Agilent 2100 Bioanalyzer and agarose gel, and concentration with a NanoDrop 2000. The receptor library was made with multiplex PCR. Sequencing instrument: Illumina HiSeq 4000. To build TCR beta libraries, CDR3 regions were amplified by Arm-PCR using iRepertoire HTBI primers. Before sequencing, the PCR products went through gel purification. The source study handled its data this way. Gene usage analysis of CDR3 amino acid clonotypes used the 60 to 75 TRBV and 11 to 15 TRBJ segments found across samples. Filtered high-quality paired reads were merged into contigs using COPE and FqMerger. BLAST was used to align contigs to IMGT TRBV, TRBD and TRBJ reference genes, with CDR3 defined following IMGT. Any clonotype with a frequency above 0.1% was counted as a highly expanded clone. Shannon entropy was used to measure repertoire diversity, and the Gini coefficient was used to measure V-J evenness. A clonotype found in more than one individual was treated as public. TCRdb passed the public sequencing reads through fastp at Q25 and MiXCR, retaining productive beta sequences. Rows merge per CDR3 protein into single entries with the most common DNA and genes. The V and J calls and clone size are TCRdb's, not the authors'. The sample table lists hundreds of thousands of distinct CDR3 sequences, roughly a sixth of them with a count of one. The ten top clones hold 22% of the sample.

The CDR3 runs 15 residues from the cysteine to the phenylalanine. Only the CDR3 part of the read is kept: 45 bases, read in frame from the first base. For CDR1 and CDR2, the germline V gene lists SGHRS and YFSETQ. V is clipped by 0 bases and J by 0 bases, and the sequence between their germline boundaries is 8 bases long. This specimen was peripheral blood mononuclear cells (PBMCs), taken at new diagnosis, from a patient treated with antithyroid drugs. The chain is made from TRBV5-1 and TRBJ2-3; the D gene lacks a confident call. The receptor's source is a female donor with Graves disease. The DNA is TGCGCCAGCAGCTTGGCTGATCCTAGCACAGATACGCAGTATTTT. It is translated as CASSLADPSTDTQYF.